What follows is one T cell receptor beta chain and its context. Its antigen is not identified. Method: immunoSEQ multiplex PCR; TCRdb's copy keeps in-frame clones and lacks some. Of fewer than 30,000 clones detected, 85% to 90% appear once; the ten largest clones hold almost 8%. This sample was taken from a study of T cell responses to AZD1222 COVID-19 vaccine. Study results and caveats: The study found vaccine-associated CD4 TCRs spanning spike, dominant at 160-218 and 743-854. Following two doses of AZD1222, Spike-specific TCR breadth and depth rose. Nearly half of the spike-specific TCRs reportedly recognize variant regions that carry no mutations. Donors were chiefly white British, with a greater number of females, and clonal diversity was perhaps underestimated.

The V segment lost 0 bases and the J segment 8 bases; nucleotides outside the gene matches: 15. Per germline, CDR1 SGHRS and CDR2 YFSETQ. This CDR3 is 18 amino acids long. This rearrangement joins TRBV5-1 to TRBJ2-1; 9 bases map to TRBD1. This clonotype was obtained from an adult who received the AZD1222 COVID-19 vaccine. The input for sequencing was peripheral blood, taken 28 days after the second AZD1222 dose. This CDR3 is CASSLVFMGTGHSDEQFF. CDR3 nucleotide sequence: TGCGCCAGCAGCTTGGTCTTTATGGGGACAGGGCACTCCGATGAGCAGTTCTTC.